The next 24 T cell receptor beta chains were all read from a single sample in a study of blood T cell repertoires in COVID-19. Method: immunoSEQ multiplex PCR; TCRdb's copy keeps in-frame clones and lacks some. The sample carries approximately 300,000 clones, approximately 90% recorded once. Specimen: peripheral blood. The receptors derive from a woman between 40 and 50 years old with acute or convalescent COVID-19.

This rearrangement joins TRBV18 to TRBJ1-2; a possible D gene is TRBD1 (6 bases). V lost 0 bases, J lost 7 bases, and 15 bases lay in between. The germline gives CDR1 KGHSH, CDR2 LQKENI. The CDR3 extends over 15 amino acids. The CDR3 here is CASSPPTTGAFGYTF. CDR3 bases: TGTGCCAGCTCACCACCAACGACAGGTGCCTTTGGCTACACCTTC.

The chain has TRBV29-1 and TRBJ1-5, with D perhaps matching TRBD1 (5 bases). Germline V gene data show CDR1 as SQVTM and CDR2 as ANQGSEA. Trimming stripped 7 bases from V and 0 bases from J, with 13 bases between. CDR3 length: 14 amino acids. This chain's CDR3 is CSATAGGSNQPQHF. Written as DNA, the CDR3 is TGCAGCGCCACGGCCGGGGGTAGCAATCAGCCCCAGCATTTT.

The rearrangement joins TRBV13 to TRBJ2-5; 14 bases are shared with TRBD2. With V trimmed by 5 bases and J by 2 bases, 10 bases remained unmatched. Germline V gives CDR1 PRHDT, CDR2 FYEKMQ (reference sequence). The CDR3 has 18 amino acids. The CDR3, as DNA: TGTGCCAGCAGCCCCGGGACTAGCGGGGGCCTTTCTCAAGAGACCCAGTACTTC. Protein product: CASSPGTSGGLSQETQYF.

The rearrangement joins TRBV30 to TRBJ1-6; maybe TRBD1 (6 bases). The germline gives CDR1 GTSNPN, CDR2 SVGIG (reference sequence). The CDR3 runs 17 residues. The V end was cut by 4 bases, the J end by 0 bases, with 16 bases between. This CDR3 is CAWTSNRVSSYNSPLHF. DNA of the CDR3: TGTGCCTGGACCAGCAACAGGGTGAGCTCCTATAATTCACCCCTCCACTTT.

The chain uses TRBV19 and TRBJ2-1; D is unresolved. CDR1 and CDR2 from the germline V gene are LNHDA and SQIVND (reference sequence). Trimming shortened V by 2 bases and J by 1 base, and 3 bases separated the two germline ends. The CDR3 is 13 residues long. CDR3 bases: TGTGCCAGTAGTATACAGTCCTACAATGAGCAGTTCTTC. Protein: CASSIQSYNEQFF.

The CDR3 spells CASSDSSNTEAFF. In DNA, the CDR3 is TGTGCCAGCAGTGATAGCAGCAACACTGAAGCTTTCTTT. The V and J genes are TRBV6-1 and TRBJ1-1; D is unresolved. Trimming took 3 bases from V and 2 from J, leaving 7 bases between them. Germline CDR1 is MNHNS and CDR2 is SASEGT. The CDR3 sequence is 13 residues long.

V usage is TRBV7-8 and J usage is TRBJ1-4, with D unclear. The CDR3 is 17 residues long. Germline V gene sequence: CDR1 SGHVS, CDR2 FQNEAQ. Trimming removed 1 base at V and 1 base at J, with 13 bases between. This CDR3 is CASSLGLAWRTNEKLFF. The CDR3, as DNA: TGTGCCAGCAGCTTAGGATTGGCTTGGAGAACTAATGAAAAACTGTTTTTT. Filled out from reference TRBV7-8 and TRBJ1-4, the complete variable domain reads GAGVSQSPRYKVAKRGQDVALRCDPISGHVSLFWYQQALGQGPEFLTYFQNEAQLDKSGLPSDRFFAERPEGSVSTLKIQRTQQEDSAVYLCASSLGLAWRTNEKLFFGSGTQLSVL.

The chain joins TRBV6-5 to TRBJ1-2, with 8 bases aligning to TRBD1. Germline CDR1 MNHEY, CDR2 SVGAGI. CDR3 size: 14 residues. The V and J ends lost 6 bases and 5 bases, in that order; junction bases with no gene match: 8. CDR3 protein: CASRRETGVYGYTF. Here the CDR3 DNA reads TGTGCCAGCAGGCGTGAGACAGGGGTATATGGCTACACCTTC.

This chain uses TRBV11-1 with TRBJ2-1; D perhaps matches TRBD2 (5 bases). The CDR3 has 15 residues. V lost 1 base to trimming and J lost 7 bases, with 14 bases between them. Germline values: CDR1 SGHAT, CDR2 FQDESV (reference sequence). In DNA, the CDR3 is TGTGCCAGCAGCTTAGGTCTCTCGGGGTGGAATGAGCAGTTCTTC. It specifies CASSLGLSGWNEQFF.

The rearrangement links TRBV19 to TRBJ1-6, with D possibly being TRBD1 (5 bases). Trimming removed 3 bases at V and 8 bases at J, with 11 bases between. Per germline, CDR1 LNHDA and CDR2 SQIVND (reference sequence). The CDR3 has 14 amino acids. The CDR3 is CASSMQGRDSPLHF. CDR3 sequence (DNA): TGTGCCAGTAGTATGCAGGGTAGGGATTCACCCCTCCACTTT.

J is TRBJ2-4 and V is TRBV30; weak D call: TRBD2 (5 bases). Germline CDR1 reads GTSNPN; CDR2 reads SVGIG (reference sequence). V was cut by 0 bases and J by 5 bases, with 8 bases left in between. This CDR3 comprises 13 residues. CDR3 in amino acids: CAWSVGSQNIQYF. The DNA for the CDR3 is TGTGCCTGGAGTGTGGGGAGTCAAAACATTCAGTACTTC.

This clone was seen once. Other DNA sequences within the sample encode an identical CDR3. V and J are TRBV3-1 (or the pseudogene TRBV3-2) and TRBJ2-3, with 10 bases aligning to TRBD2. J was trimmed by 2 bases and V by 4 bases; bases with no gene match: 6. Per the germline V gene, CDR1 is LGHDT and CDR2 is YNNKEL (reference sequence). The CDR3 length is 16 residues. The CDR3 spells CASSLRTSGYTDTQYF. CDR3 nucleotides: TGTGCCAGCAGCCTTCGGACTAGCGGCTACACAGATACGCAGTATTTT.

The chain links TRBV7-9 to TRBJ2-2; TRBD1 matches at 7 bases. Germline CDR1 and CDR2: SEHNR and FQNEAQ (reference sequence). J gave up 4 bases and V 3 bases, and 5 bases lay outside the gene matches. The CDR3 extends over 15 amino acids. The CDR3 loop is CASSLIGGATGELFF. The CDR3 bases are TGTGCCAGCAGCTTGATAGGGGGCGCCACCGGGGAGCTGTTTTTT.

This rearrangement joins TRBV6-1 to TRBJ1-2; D is possibly TRBD1 (5 bases). The CDR3 length is 12 residues. Trimming removed 3 bases from V and 7 bases from J, with 9 bases in between. Germline-derived CDR1 and CDR2 are MNHNS and SASEGT. DNA for the CDR3: TGTGCCAGCAGTGACAGGGTCAGTGGCTACACCTTC. Translated: CASSDRVSGYTF.

This sequence joins TRBV12-3 or TRBV12-4 and TRBJ2-2; D ambiguous. The CDR3 length is 11 residues. The V end was cut by 4 bases, the J end by 9 bases, with 6 bases between. CDR3 in DNA: TGTGCCAGCAGTTCTTTGTGGGAGCTGTTTTTT. It translates to CASSSLWELFF.

The chain is built from TRBV19 and TRBJ2-3, with D possibly matching TRBD1 (6 bases). The germline V and J ends were trimmed by 6 bases and 3 bases, with 13 bases remaining between them. The CDR3 sequence is 14 residues long. Germline loops: CDR1 LNHDA, CDR2 SQIVND (reference sequence). The CDR3 DNA sequence: TGTGCCAGTAGCCCTCGGACAGCAACAGATACGCAGTATTTT. It is translated as CASSPRTATDTQYF.

The rearrangement joins TRBV30 to TRBJ1-5, with D possibly being TRBD1 (5 bases). From germline, CDR1 is GTSNPN and CDR2 SVGIG (reference sequence). CDR3 size: 15 residues. Trimming removed 5 bases at V and 2 bases at J, with 16 bases between. Here the CDR3 DNA reads TGTGCCTGGGTTTGGGGGGGAAGGTGCAATCAGCCCCAGCATTTT. Translated: CAWVWGGRCNQPQHF.

V gene TRBV27 combines with J gene TRBJ1-2; 10 bases line up with TRBD1. V lost 8 bases and J lost 8; bases outside the gene matches: 11. The CDR3 length is 14 residues. CDR1 is MNHEY, CDR2 SMNVEV, per germline (reference sequence). The CDR3 protein is CASRLPGTGEGYTF. The CDR3 coding sequence is TGTGCCAGCCGACTCCCCGGGACAGGGGAAGGCTACACCTTC.

About this clone itself: The identical CDR3 is also encoded by other nucleotide sequences in the sample. J is TRBJ2-2 and V is TRBV6-5; TRBD1 might be the D (5 bases). The CDR3 totals 15 residues. Germline V CDR1 and CDR2: MNHEY, SVGAGI. V gave up 2 bases and J gave up 1 base, with 8 bases separating them. The CDR3 region is CASSYGQGNTGELFF. DNA for the CDR3: TGTGCCAGCAGTTACGGTCAGGGGAACACCGGGGAGCTGTTTTTT.

The chain combines TRBV5-6 with TRBJ2-7, with 8 bases that match TRBD2. The junction had 4 bases not matched to a gene; V was cut back by 4 bases and J by 4 bases. The CDR3 has 13 residues. Germline assignment: CDR1 SGHDT and CDR2 YYEEEE. Written as DNA, the CDR3 is TGTGCCAGCAGCACACGGGGGGGTTACGAGCAGTACGTC. Translated, it gives CASSTRGGYEQYV.

The J gene is TRBJ1-2, the V gene TRBV21-1; the listed D gene, TRBD1, was not tested against the DNA. TRBV21-1 is shown as a pseudogene. This CDR3 has 17 residues. In DNA form, the CDR3 reads TGTGCCAGCAGCAAAGACAATTCCGGGCAGGGAAACTATGGCTACACCTTC. As protein: CASSKDNSGQGNYGYTF.

The chain recombines TRBV2 with TRBJ1-2; a weak D match, TRBD1 (5 bases). V was clipped by 5 bases and J by 8 bases, with 18 bases between them. The CDR3 extends over 14 amino acids. Germline CDR1 and CDR2: SNHLY and FYNNEI. The CDR3 here is CASSPGSRLGGYTF. The CDR3 DNA reads TGTGCCAGCAGTCCAGGGTCCCGCCTGGGAGGCTACACCTTC.

The chain uses TRBV6-6 and TRBJ1-2; 9 bases fit TRBD1. The CDR3 extends over 14 amino acids. Germline lookup yields CDR1 MNHNY and CDR2 SVGAGI (reference sequence). V was pared by 7 bases and J by 6 bases, with 9 bases of the junction left unmatched. DNA of the CDR3: TGTGCCAGCACTAGGGGACAGGGAAGGGATGGCTACACCTTC. It is translated as CASTRGQGRDGYTF.

The genes are TRBV10-3 and TRBJ2-7; D gene uncertain. Germline values: CDR1 ENHRY, CDR2 SYGVKD. Trimming removed 4 bases from V and 0 bases from J, with 7 bases in between. The CDR3 consists of 13 residues. CDR3 nucleotides: TGTGCCATCAGTGGTGACATCTCCTACGAGCAGTACGTC. Its translation: CAISGDISYEQYV.